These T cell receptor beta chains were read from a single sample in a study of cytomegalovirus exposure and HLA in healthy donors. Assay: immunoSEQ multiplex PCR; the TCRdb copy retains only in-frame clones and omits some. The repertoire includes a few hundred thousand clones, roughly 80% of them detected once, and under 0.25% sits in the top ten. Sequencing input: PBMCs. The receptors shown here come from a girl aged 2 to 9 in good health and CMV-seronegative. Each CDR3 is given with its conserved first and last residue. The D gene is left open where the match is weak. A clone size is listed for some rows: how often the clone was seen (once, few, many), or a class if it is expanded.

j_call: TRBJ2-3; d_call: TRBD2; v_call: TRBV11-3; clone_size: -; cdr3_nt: TGTGCCAGCAGCTTAGATCCGCCTCTTAGCGGGGGGGCCGGCACAGATACGCAGTATTTT; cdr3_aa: CASSLDPPLSGGAGTDTQYF
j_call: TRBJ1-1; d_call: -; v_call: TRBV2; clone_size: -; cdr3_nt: TGTGCCAGCCGGGTCGGAACAGAAGCTTTCTTT; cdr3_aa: CASRVGTEAFF
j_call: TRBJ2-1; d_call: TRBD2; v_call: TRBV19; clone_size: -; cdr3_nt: TGTGCCAGCACCTCCGGGACTAGCGGGAGCTCCTACAATGAGCAGTTCTTC; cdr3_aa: CASTSGTSGSSYNEQFF
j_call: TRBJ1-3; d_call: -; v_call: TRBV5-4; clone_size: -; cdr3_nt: TGTGCCAGCAGCCGAGGGACACCTACCCGCTCTGGAAACACCATATATTTT; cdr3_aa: CASSRGTPTRSGNTIYF
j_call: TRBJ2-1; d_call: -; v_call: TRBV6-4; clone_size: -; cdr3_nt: TGTGCCAGCAGTGGGAGCTCCTACAATGAGCAGTTCTTC; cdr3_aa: CASSGSSYNEQFF
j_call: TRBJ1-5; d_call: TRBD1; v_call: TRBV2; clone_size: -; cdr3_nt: TGTGCCAGCACCAAGGACAGGGGGATAGTCAATCAGCCCCAGCATTTT; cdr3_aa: CASTKDRGIVNQPQHF
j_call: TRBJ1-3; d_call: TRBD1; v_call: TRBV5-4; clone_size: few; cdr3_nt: TGTGCCAGCAGCTTGGGGGACAGGGGGCGAGGCACCATATATTTT; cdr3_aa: CASSLGDRGRGTIYF
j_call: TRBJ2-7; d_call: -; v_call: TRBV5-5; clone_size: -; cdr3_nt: TGTGCCAGCAGCATGGGACATTCCACCTACGAGCAGTACTTC; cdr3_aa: CASSMGHSTYEQYF
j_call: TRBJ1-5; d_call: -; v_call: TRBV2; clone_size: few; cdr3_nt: TGTGCCAGCGCTGTGGGGAGGGACTACCAGCCCCAGCATTTT; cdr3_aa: CASAVGRDYQPQHF
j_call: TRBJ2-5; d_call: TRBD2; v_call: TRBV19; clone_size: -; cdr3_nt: TGTGCCAGTAGTACCGTAGCGGGCGAGACCCAGTACTTC; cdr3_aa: CASSTVAGETQYF
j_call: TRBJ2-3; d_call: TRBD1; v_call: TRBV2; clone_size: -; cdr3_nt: TGTGCCAGCAGACACAGGGGTAGAATCTCAGATACGCAGTATTTT; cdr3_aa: CASRHRGRISDTQYF
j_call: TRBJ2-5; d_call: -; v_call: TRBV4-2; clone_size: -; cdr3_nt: TGTGCCAGCAGCCAAGTGGGAGGGGGGGCGGTAAAAGAGACCCAGTACTTC; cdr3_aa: CASSQVGGGAVKETQYF
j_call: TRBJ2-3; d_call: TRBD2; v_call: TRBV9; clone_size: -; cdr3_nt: TGTGCCAGCAGCGTAGTGAGCGGGGGGCCTGGACGCACAGATACGCAGTATTTT; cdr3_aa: CASSVVSGGPGRTDTQYF
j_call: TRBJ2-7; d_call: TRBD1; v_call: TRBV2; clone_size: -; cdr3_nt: TGTGCCAGCAGTAAGAGAGGACTTTACCCCTTTATCGACAGGGCCTACGAGCAGTACTTC; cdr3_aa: CASSKRGLYPFIDRAYEQYF
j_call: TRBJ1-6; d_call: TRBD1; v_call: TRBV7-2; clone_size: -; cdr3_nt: TGTGCCAGCAGCTTAGGGAGACAGGGGAATTCACCCCTCCACTTT; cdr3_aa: CASSLGRQGNSPLHF
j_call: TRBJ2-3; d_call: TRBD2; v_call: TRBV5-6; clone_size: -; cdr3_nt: TGTGCCAGCAGCTCCGAGGGACTAGCGGGGAACACAGATACGCAGTATTTT; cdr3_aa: CASSSEGLAGNTDTQYF
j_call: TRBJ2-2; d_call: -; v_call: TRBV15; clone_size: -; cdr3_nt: TGTGCCACCACACTCCTCCGTGCCGGGGAGCTGTTTTTT; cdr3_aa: CATTLLRAGELFF
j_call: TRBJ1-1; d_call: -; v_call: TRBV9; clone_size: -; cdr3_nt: TGTGCCAGCAGCGTCAGCTCAGGTAACACTGAAGCTTTCTTT; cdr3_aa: CASSVSSGNTEAFF
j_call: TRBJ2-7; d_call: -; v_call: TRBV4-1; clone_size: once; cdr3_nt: TGCGCCAGCAGCCAAGATTTGGTCGGGGGCTACGAGCAGTACTTC; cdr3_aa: CASSQDLVGGYEQYF
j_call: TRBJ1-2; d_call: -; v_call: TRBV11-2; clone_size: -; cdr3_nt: TGTGCCAGCAGCCCGTGGACAGAGGGGTACGGCTACACCTTC; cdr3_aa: CASSPWTEGYGYTF
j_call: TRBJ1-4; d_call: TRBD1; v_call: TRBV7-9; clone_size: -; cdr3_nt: TGTGCCAGCGGACACCGGGACAGTGGGGAAGAAAAACTGTTTTTT; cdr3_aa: CASGHRDSGEEKLFF
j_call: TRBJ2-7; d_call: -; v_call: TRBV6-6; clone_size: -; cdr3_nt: TGTGCCAGCAGTTTATCACAGGGTCGCGAGCAGTACTTC; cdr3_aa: CASSLSQGREQYF
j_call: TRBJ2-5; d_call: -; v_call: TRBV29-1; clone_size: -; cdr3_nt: TGCAGCGTTGACCTTATTAGAGAGACCCAGTACTTC; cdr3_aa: CSVDLIRETQYF
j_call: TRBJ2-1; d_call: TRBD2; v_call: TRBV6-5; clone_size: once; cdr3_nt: TGTGCCAGCAGTTATGGGTCCGGGGGGAGTGAGCAGTTCTTC; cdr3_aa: CASSYGSGGSEQFF
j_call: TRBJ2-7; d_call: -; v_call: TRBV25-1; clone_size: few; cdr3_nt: TGTGCCAGCAGTGAATATGGCCGTGTTGGCGAGCAGTACTTC; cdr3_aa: CASSEYGRVGEQYF
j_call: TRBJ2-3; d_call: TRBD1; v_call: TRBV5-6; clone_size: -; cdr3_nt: TGTGCCAGCAGCGTGGACAGGGGAGCGGGCACGCAGTATTTT; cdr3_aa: CASSVDRGAGTQYF
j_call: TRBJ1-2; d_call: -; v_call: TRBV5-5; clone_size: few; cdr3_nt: TGTGCCAGCAGCTTGTCTCGGGGTCTAGATGGCTACACCTTC; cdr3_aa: CASSLSRGLDGYTF
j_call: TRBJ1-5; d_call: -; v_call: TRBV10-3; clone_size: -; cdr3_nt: TGTGCCATCAGTAAGGACATTTGGGGGGTTGGCAATCAGCCCCAGCATTTT; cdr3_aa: CAISKDIWGVGNQPQHF
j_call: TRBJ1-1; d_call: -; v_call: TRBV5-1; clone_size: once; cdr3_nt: TGCGCCAGCAAAGAGAGCCTGAACACTGAAGCTTTCTTT; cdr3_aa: CASKESLNTEAFF
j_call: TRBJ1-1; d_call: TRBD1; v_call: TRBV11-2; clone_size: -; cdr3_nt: TGTGCCAGCAGCCCGTCCAGGGGGTCCACTGAAGCTTTCTTT; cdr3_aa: CASSPSRGSTEAFF
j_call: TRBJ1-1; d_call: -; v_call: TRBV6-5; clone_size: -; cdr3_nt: TGTGCCAGCACTATAGGGGGGGGTGGGGGCACTGAAGCTTTCTTT; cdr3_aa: CASTIGGGGGTEAFF
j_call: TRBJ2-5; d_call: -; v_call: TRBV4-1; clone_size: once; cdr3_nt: TGCGCCAGCAGTCCGAGCGGGGCAGGGGTACAAGAGACCCAGTACTTC; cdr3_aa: CASSPSGAGVQETQYF
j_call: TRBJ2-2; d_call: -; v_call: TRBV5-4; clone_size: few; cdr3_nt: TGTGCCAGCACCCAGACACTTAACACCGGGGAGCTGTTTTTT; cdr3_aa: CASTQTLNTGELFF
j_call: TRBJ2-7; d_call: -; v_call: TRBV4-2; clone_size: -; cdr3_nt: TGTGCCAGCAGCCAAGCAGAGGTATTTCACGAGCAGTACTTC; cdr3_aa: CASSQAEVFHEQYF
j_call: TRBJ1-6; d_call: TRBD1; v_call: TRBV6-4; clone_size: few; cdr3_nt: TGTGCCAGCAGTCTAACAGGGGGCCGGTCACCCCTCCACTTT; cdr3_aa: CASSLTGGRSPLHF
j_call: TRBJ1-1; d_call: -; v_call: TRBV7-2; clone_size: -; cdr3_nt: TGTGCCAGCAGCTTGACAGTGAACACTGAAGCTTTCTTT; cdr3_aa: CASSLTVNTEAFF
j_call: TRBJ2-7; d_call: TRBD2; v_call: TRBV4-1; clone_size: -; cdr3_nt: TGCGCCAGCAGCCTTCTCTTTATAGCGGGAGGAACCCCCTACGAGCAGTACTTC; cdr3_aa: CASSLLFIAGGTPYEQYF
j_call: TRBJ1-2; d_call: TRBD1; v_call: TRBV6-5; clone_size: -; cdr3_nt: TGTGCCAGCAGTAGGGACAGAGTAAATGGCTACACCTTC; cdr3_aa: CASSRDRVNGYTF
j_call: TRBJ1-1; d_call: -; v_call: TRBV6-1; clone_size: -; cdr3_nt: TGTGCCAGCAGTGAACAGGGTGTGAACACTGAAGCTTTCTTT; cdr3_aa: CASSEQGVNTEAFF
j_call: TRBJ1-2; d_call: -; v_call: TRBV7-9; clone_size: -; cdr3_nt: TGTGCCAGCAGCCAGACAACAGATCTTCTATATGGCTACACCTTC; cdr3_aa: CASSQTTDLLYGYTF
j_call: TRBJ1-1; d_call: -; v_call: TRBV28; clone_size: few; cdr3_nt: TGTGCAGTCATCTCAGGGTCGTCGGGCACTGAAGCTTTCTTT; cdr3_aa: CAVISGSSGTEAFF
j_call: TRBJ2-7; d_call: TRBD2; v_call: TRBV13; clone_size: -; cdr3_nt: TGTGCCAGCAGCTTAGCTAGCGGGGCTTACTACGAGCAGTACTTC; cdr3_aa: CASSLASGAYYEQYF
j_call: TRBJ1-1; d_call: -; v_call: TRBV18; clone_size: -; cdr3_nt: TGTGCCAGCTCACCGACAGTGAACACTGAAGCTTTCTTT; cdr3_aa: CASSPTVNTEAFF
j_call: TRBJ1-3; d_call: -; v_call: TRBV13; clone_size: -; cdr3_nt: TGTGCCAGCAGCTTAGGGTCGCCAGGGGCTGGAAACACCATATATTTT; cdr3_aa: CASSLGSPGAGNTIYF
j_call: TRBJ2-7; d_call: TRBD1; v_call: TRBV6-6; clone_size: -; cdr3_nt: TGTGCCAGCAGTCCTACCACGGACAGGTTGGGGCAGTACTTC; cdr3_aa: CASSPTTDRLGQYF
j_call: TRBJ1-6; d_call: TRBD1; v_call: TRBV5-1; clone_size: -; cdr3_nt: TGCGCCAGCAGCTTGTGGACAGGGTCGCGGGATAATTCACCCCTCCACTTT; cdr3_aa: CASSLWTGSRDNSPLHF
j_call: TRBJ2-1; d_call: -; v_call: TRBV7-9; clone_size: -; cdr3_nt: TGTGCCAGCAGCCCACGTTCCGCGGGCTCCTACAATGAGCAGTTCTTC; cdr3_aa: CASSPRSAGSYNEQFF
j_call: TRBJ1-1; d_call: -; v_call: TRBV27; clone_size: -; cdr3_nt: TGTGCCAGCTTCCAATCGGAGGGGTTTGACACTGAAGCTTTCTTT; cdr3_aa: CASFQSEGFDTEAFF
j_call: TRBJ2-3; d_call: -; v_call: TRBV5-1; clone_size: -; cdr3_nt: TGCGCCAGCAGCTTGATCGTAGATAGCACAGATACGCAGTATTTT; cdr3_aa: CASSLIVDSTDTQYF
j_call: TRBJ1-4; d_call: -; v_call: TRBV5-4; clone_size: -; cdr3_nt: TGTGCCAGCAGCTTGAACGGTGAAAAACTGTTTTTT; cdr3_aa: CASSLNGEKLFF
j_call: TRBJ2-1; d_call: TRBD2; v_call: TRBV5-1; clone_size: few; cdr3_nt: TGCGCCAGCAGCTTGGGTGCGGGAGGGGTGAATGAGCAGTTCTTC; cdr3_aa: CASSLGAGGVNEQFF
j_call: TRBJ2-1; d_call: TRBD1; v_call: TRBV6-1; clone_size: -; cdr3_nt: TGTGCCAGCAGTGAGCCAGGGGGCCTTTTCGCTGAGCAGTTCTTC; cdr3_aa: CASSEPGGLFAEQFF